This TCR beta chain was captured by sequencing in a study of blood T cell repertoires in COVID-19. Study-wide background: Italy, Spain and the United States were the sources of the convalescent and acute COVID-19 samples. Sources were T cells, B-cell-depleted T cells, or PBMCs; the material itself was cDNA or gDNA.

Those enrolled, adults aged 18 to 89 years, came from about two dozen US areas. The CDR3 covers 14 residues. V lost 2 bases and J 3 bases, leaving 11 bases between the germline ends. The germline V gene has CDR1 LGHDT and CDR2 YNNKEL (reference sequence). Authors' data handling: Nucleated cell number was recorded as an estimate derived from reference gene primer amplification. Produced via immunoSEQ multiplex PCR; TCRdb's table is partial and in-frame only. V, J and clone size were drawn from that table, and D and trimming were deduced from the DNA. The sample contains approximately 250,000 clones, roughly 85% of which appear only once.

The sequencing input was PBMCs or T cells enriched from blood (not recorded which). The chain joins TRBV3-1 (or the pseudogene TRBV3-2) to TRBJ2-7, with a weak D call TRBD1 (7 bases). The sequence came from a woman aged 50 to 60 with acute COVID-19. The CDR3 bases are TGTGCCAGCAGCCAAAGGGGGGACAGCTACGAGCAGTACTTC. It translates to CASSQRGDSYEQYF.